This T cell receptor beta chain came from a study of neoadjuvant anti-PD-1 for oral cavity cancer (TCRdb year 2021). Some background on the complete study: Three to four biweekly doses of nivolumab at 3 mg/kg were mostly administered to patients before curative-intent surgical resection. An approximately 32% response rate was observed in the parent correlative cohort, in which approximately 11 patients were included. Patients without progression received a fourth nivolumab dose around day 43 and underwent definitive surgical resection on days 50-56. Patients with complete response, partial response or stable disease by RECIST 1.1 were defined as responders, whereas patients with progression were defined as non-responders. What the work shows at the level of the full study, not this receptor alone: After neoadjuvant nivolumab, significantly higher T cell clonality (Gini index) was found within PBMCs in non-responders than in responders. TCR analyses included only a few patients per response group, and the authors called for larger cohorts for validation. A higher pretreatment blood Treg/Th17 ratio correlated with both higher pretreatment blood TCRbeta clonality and lower post-treatment tumor TCRbeta clonality.

Concerning this clone itself: Its antigen specificity is not known. No per-base quality is available; no much larger clone lies one base away.

The trim is 0 bases for V and 4 bases for J, with a gap of 7 bases between the germline ends. From cysteine to phenylalanine, the CDR3 is 12 amino acids long. This entry keeps only the CDR3 DNA: 36 bases, framed from base 1. The germline V gene (reference sequence) provides CDR1 GTSNPN and CDR2 SVGIG. The time point label corresponds to: before neoadjuvant nivolumab. Patients were newly diagnosed with stage II-IVA oral cavity squamous cell carcinoma and had received no prior systemic or radiation treatment. The cohort consisted of patients with HPV-negative, locally advanced oral cavity squamous cell carcinoma. Peripheral blood mononuclear cells were analyzed directly, without maintenance or expansion in culture. The samples were obtained from a longitudinal correlative study of a single-arm phase II trial testing neoadjuvant nivolumab in oral cavity squamous cell carcinoma. Subject-matched pre- and post-treatment PBMCs and tumors from three responders and three non-responders were subjected to genomic DNA-based TCRbeta sequencing. Peripheral blood mononuclear cells were collected before nivolumab treatment and again after treatment, at the time of surgery. The Maxwell RSC DNA from Cells kit was used to extract genomic DNA from PBMCs.

PBMC libraries used mostly 480 ng of input genomic DNA for deep sequencing, with six replicates per sample. The immunoSEQ hsTCRbeta kit was used to prepare TCRbeta libraries, following the manufacturer's instructions. The completed libraries were mixed into a single pool at 3 nM, then sequenced with an Illumina NovaSeq 6000 S4 flow cell. The authors' pipeline ran thus. The immunoSEQ Analyzer was used for raw data preprocessing and quality control. The analysis was restricted to productive rearrangements, with each unique CDR3 amino acid sequence defining a clonotype. Repertoire clonality was estimated as the Gini-Simpson index, computed with the R package tcR. Gini indices were compared with Student's t test, and associations with tumor size change were assessed by Pearson correlation. TCRdb retrieved this table from immuneACCESS and kept in-frame rearrangements only. Not all clones are present; in checked studies, unresolved V genes account for under half, and no reason is known for the remainder. The V and J calls and clone size were taken over from that table, and D and trimming were inferred from the DNA. A total of 15,000 to 20,000 clones appear in this sample, approximately 65% of them only once. Approximately 2.5% of the sample goes to the ten largest clones.

Here the sequenced sample was PBMCs, taken before nivolumab (anti-PD-1) treatment. The TCR comes from a person aged 40-85 years with oral cavity squamous cell carcinoma. This chain is built from TRBV30 and TRBJ2-7, with the D gene call left open. The DNA sequence is given as TGTGCCTGGAGTGTAGCCGTTTACGAGCAGTACTTC. It codes for CAWSVAVYEQYF.